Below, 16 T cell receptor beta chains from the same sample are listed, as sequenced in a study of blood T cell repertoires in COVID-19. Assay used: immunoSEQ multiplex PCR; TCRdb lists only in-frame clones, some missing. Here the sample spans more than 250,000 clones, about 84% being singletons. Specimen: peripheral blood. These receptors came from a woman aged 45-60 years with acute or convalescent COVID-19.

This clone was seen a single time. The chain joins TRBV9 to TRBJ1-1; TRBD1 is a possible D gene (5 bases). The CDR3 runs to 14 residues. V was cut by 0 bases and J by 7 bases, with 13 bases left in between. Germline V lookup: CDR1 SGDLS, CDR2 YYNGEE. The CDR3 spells CASSVEGRPNEAFF. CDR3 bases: TGTGCCAGCAGCGTAGAGGGGCGACCGAATGAAGCTTTCTTT.

CDR3 loop: CASSYPAGNYNEQFF. CDR3 DNA: TGTGCCAGCAGTTATCCAGCGGGCAACTACAATGAGCAGTTCTTC. The J gene is TRBJ2-1, the V gene TRBV28, with D possibly being TRBD2 (6 bases). Per the germline V gene, CDR1 is MDHEN and CDR2 is SYDVKM. The V end lost 4 bases, the J end lost 3 bases, and 13 bases lay between the germline ends. CDR3 length equals 15 residues.

In DNA form, the CDR3 reads TGTGCCAGCAGCCAAGCTACGCCTTTCCGGGAGAGGGACGAGCAGTACTTC. It specifies CASSQATPFRERDEQYF. V usage is TRBV3-1 (or the pseudogene TRBV3-2) and J usage is TRBJ2-7; TRBD2 might be the D (6 bases). The CDR3 runs to 17 residues. Germline V gene lookup returns CDR1 LGHDT and CDR2 YNNKEL (reference sequence). V shed 1 base and J shed 5 bases, with 21 bases lying between them.

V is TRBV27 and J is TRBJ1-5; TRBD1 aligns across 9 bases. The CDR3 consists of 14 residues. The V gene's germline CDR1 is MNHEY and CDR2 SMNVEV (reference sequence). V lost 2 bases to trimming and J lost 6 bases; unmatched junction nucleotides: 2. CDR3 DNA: TGTGCCAGCAGTTTAACAGGGGGCTTTCAGCCCCAGCATTTT. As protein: CASSLTGGFQPQHF.

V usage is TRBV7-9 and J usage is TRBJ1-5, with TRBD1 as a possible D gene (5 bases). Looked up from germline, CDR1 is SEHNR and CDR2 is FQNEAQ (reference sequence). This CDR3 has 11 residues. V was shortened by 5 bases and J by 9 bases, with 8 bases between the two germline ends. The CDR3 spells CASSLGGPQHF. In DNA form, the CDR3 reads TGTGCCAGCAGCCTGGGGGGGCCCCAGCATTTT.

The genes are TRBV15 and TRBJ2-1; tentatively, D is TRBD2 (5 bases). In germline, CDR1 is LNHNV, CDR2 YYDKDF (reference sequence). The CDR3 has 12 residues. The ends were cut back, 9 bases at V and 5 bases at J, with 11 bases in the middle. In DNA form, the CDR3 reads TGTGCCACAGCGGCCTGGGACAATGAGCAGTTCTTC. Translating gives CATAAWDNEQFF.

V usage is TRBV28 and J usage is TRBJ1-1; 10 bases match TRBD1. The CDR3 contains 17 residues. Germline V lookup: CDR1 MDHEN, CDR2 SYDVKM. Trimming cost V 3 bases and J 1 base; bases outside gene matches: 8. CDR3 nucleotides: TGTGCCAGCAGTTTCATCTTGGGACAGGGGAAGAACACTGAAGCTTTCTTT. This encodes CASSFILGQGKNTEAFF.

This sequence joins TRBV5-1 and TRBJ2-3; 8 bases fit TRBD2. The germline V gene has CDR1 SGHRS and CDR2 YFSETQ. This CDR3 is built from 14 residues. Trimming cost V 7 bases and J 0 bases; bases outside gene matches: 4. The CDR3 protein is CASVLAESTDTQYF. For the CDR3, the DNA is TGCGCCAGCGTACTAGCGGAGAGCACAGATACGCAGTATTTT. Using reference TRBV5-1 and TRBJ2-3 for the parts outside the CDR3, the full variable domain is KAGVTQTPRYLIKTRGQQVTLSCSPISGHRSVSWYQQTPGQGLQFLFEYFSETQRNKGNFPGRFSGRQFSNSRSEMNVSTLELGDSALYLCASVLAESTDTQYFGPGTRLTVL.

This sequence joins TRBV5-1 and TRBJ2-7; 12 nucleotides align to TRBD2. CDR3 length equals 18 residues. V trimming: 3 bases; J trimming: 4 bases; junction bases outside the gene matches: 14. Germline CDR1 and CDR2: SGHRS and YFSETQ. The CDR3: CASSSIPQTSGGGYEQYF. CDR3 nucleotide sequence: TGCGCCAGCAGCTCAATCCCTCAGACTAGCGGGGGAGGTTACGAGCAGTACTTC. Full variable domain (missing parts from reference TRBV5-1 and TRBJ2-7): KAGVTQTPRYLIKTRGQQVTLSCSPISGHRSVSWYQQTPGQGLQFLFEYFSETQRNKGNFPGRFSGRQFSNSRSEMNVSTLELGDSALYLCASSSIPQTSGGGYEQYFGPGTRLTVT.

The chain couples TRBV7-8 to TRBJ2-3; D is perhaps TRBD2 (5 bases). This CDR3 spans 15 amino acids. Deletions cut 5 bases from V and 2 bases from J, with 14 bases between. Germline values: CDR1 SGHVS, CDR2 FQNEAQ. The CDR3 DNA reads TGTGCCAGCAGCCCCCAGACTACTCCCACAGATACGCAGTATTTT. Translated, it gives CASSPQTTPTDTQYF.

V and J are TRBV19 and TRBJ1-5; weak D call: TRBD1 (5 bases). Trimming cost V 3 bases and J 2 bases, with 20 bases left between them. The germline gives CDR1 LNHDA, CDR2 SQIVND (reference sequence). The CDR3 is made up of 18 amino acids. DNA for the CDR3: TGTGCCAGTAGTATGGGTAGGGCCAGGGCTTTCGGCAATCAGCCCCAGCATTTT. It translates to CASSMGRARAFGNQPQHF.

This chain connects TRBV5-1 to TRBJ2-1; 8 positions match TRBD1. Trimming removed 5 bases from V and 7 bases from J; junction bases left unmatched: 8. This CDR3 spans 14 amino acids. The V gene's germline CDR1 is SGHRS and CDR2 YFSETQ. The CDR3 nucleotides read TGCGCCAGCAGGCCGACAGGGGTGGGGAATGAGCAGTTCTTC. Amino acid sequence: CASRPTGVGNEQFF.

In nucleotides, the CDR3 is TGTGCCAGCAGCCGACAGGATGGAGCAGAAGCTTTCTTT. Translating gives CASSRQDGAEAFF. The chain has TRBV6-5 and TRBJ1-1, with a tentative D call TRBD1 (6 bases). The CDR3 consists of 13 residues. V was pared by 6 bases and J by 8 bases, with 16 bases between. The germline V gene has CDR1 MNHEY and CDR2 SVGAGI.

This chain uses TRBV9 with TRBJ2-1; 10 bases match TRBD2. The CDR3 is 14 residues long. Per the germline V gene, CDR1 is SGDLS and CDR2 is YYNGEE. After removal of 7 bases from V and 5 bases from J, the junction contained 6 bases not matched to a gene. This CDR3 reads CASRPGLANNEQFF. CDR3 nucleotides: TGTGCCAGCCGACCGGGACTAGCGAACAATGAGCAGTTCTTC.

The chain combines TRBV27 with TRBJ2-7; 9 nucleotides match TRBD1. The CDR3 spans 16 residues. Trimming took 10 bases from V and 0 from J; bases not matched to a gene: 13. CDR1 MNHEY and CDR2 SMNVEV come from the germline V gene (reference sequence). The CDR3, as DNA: TGTGCCACCTCTTCCCCGGGACAGGGCCACTCCTACGAGCAGTACTTC. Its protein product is CATSSPGQGHSYEQYF.

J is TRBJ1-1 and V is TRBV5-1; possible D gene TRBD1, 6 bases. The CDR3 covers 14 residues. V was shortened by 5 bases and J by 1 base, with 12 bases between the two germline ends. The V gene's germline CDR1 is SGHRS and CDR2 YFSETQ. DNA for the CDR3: TGCGCCAGCAGTACCGGACAGCCGAACACTGAAGCTTTCTTT. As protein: CASSTGQPNTEAFF. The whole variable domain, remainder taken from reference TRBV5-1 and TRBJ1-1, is KAGVTQTPRYLIKTRGQQVTLSCSPISGHRSVSWYQQTPGQGLQFLFEYFSETQRNKGNFPGRFSGRQFSNSRSEMNVSTLELGDSALYLCASSTGQPNTEAFFGQGTRLTVV.